These 30 T cell receptor beta chains were all obtained from the same sample, sequenced in a study of OX40 agonist ivuxolimab in advanced cancers. Some clones are missing from TCRdb's copy, which holds only in-frame ones; the method was immunoSEQ multiplex PCR. This table holds about 70,000 clones, approximately 78% found once. This specimen consisted of CD4+ or CD8+ T cells sorted from blood, obtained in a trial of the OX40 agonist ivuxolimab. Receptors were obtained from an adult with an advanced solid tumor such as melanoma, head and neck, liver or kidney cancer.

The J gene is TRBJ1-6, the V gene TRBV21-1. TRBV21-1 is a listed pseudogene. This CDR3 is built from 17 residues. Here the CDR3 DNA reads TGTGCCAGCAGCAAACCGTGTGACGGATCCTATAATTCACCCCTCCACTTT. The encoded protein is CASSKPCDGSYNSPLHF.

Turning to this clone: One end of the junction is discordant with germline, which a read error may explain. The gene calls are TRBV28 and TRBJ1-5; D is undetermined. This CDR3 region has 13 residues. Germline V gene sequence: CDR1 MDHEN, CDR2 SYDVKM. The CDR3 loop is CASRLDSNQPQHF. CDR3 nucleotide sequence: TGTGCCAGCCGTTTAGATAGCAATCAGCCCCAGCATTTT.

The chain uses TRBV7-2 and TRBJ2-1, with 8 bases aligning to TRBD2. V lost 5 bases, J lost 4 bases, and 10 bases stayed unmatched. The germline CDR1 and CDR2 sequences are SGHTA and FQGNSA. There are 16 residues in the CDR3. CDR3 sequence reads: CASSPGGAGGYNEQFF. The DNA of the CDR3 is TGTGCCAGCAGCCCCGGGGGGGCGGGGGGTTACAATGAGCAGTTCTTC.

This clone was seen only once. The CDR3 DNA reads TGTGCCAGCTCACCAAGTTCCCGGACTGAAGCTTTCTTT. Encoded protein: CASSPSSRTEAFF. V is TRBV18 and J is TRBJ1-1, with D hard to call. This CDR3 has 13 amino acids. Germline assignment: CDR1 KGHSH and CDR2 LQKENI. V was trimmed by 2 bases and J by 5 bases, leaving 9 bases between them. Full variable domain (rest looked up from reference TRBV18 and TRBJ1-1): NAGVMQNPRHLVRRRGQEARLRCSPMKGHSHVYWYRQLPEEGLKFMVYLQKENIIDESGMPKERFSAEFPKEGPSILRIQQVVRGDSAAYFCASSPSSRTEAFFGQGTRLTVV.

The chain employs TRBV2 and TRBJ2-7, with a weak D call TRBD2 (6 bases). Germline CDR1 is SNHLY and CDR2 is FYNNEI. V lost 3 bases and J 0 bases, leaving 15 bases between the germline ends. The CDR3 runs to 16 residues. The chain's CDR3 is CASSDLVGGLSYEQYF. CDR3 in DNA: TGTGCCAGCAGTGATCTCGTGGGAGGACTCTCCTACGAGCAGTACTTC. Drawing the rest from reference TRBV2 and TRBJ2-7, the complete variable domain is EPEVTQTPSHQVTQMGQEVILRCVPISNHLYFYWYRQILGQKVEFLVSFYNNEISEKSEIFDDQFSVERPDGSNFTLKIRSTKLEDSAMYFCASSDLVGGLSYEQYFGPGTRLTVT.

The gene calls are TRBV18 and TRBJ2-1; D gene uncertain. The CDR3 length is 13 residues. Per the germline V gene, CDR1 is KGHSH and CDR2 is LQKENI. The ends were cut back, 3 bases at V and 7 bases at J, with 10 bases in the middle. The CDR3: CASSPDPGNEQFF. CDR3 DNA sequence: TGTGCCAGCTCACCCGATCCTGGGAATGAGCAGTTCTTC.

The rearrangement links TRBV7-2 to TRBJ2-5, with D tentatively TRBD2 (5 bases). Germline V CDR1 and CDR2: SGHTA, FQGNSA. Trimming stripped 5 bases from V and 1 base from J, with 8 bases between. The CDR3 has 13 amino acids. In DNA, the CDR3 is TGTGCCAGCAGCACCGGACTCCAAGAGACCCAGTACTTC. Translation: CASSTGLQETQYF.

The rearrangement uses TRBV30 and TRBJ2-5; 12 nucleotides match TRBD2. CDR1 GTSNPN and CDR2 SVGIG come from the germline V gene (reference sequence). The CDR3 loop spans 16 amino acids. Losses at the gene ends were 4 bases for V and 4 bases for J; bases not matched to a gene: 10. This CDR3 reads CAWTSGRAGVGETQYF. CDR3 nucleotides: TGTGCCTGGACTAGCGGGAGGGCCGGAGTAGGAGAGACCCAGTACTTC. Looking up the rest from reference TRBV30 and TRBJ2-5 gives the full variable domain: SQTIHQWPATLVQPVGSPLSLECTVEGTSNPNLYWYRQAAGRGLQLLFYSVGIGQISSEVPQNLSASRPQDRQFILSSKKLLLSDSGFYLCAWTSGRAGVGETQYFGPGTRLLVL.

The V gene is TRBV7-9, the J gene TRBJ2-3; D remains unclear. In germline, CDR1 is SEHNR, CDR2 FQNEAQ (reference sequence). This CDR3 has 14 amino acids. The V end lost 5 bases, the J end lost 2 bases, and 11 bases lay between the germline ends. As DNA, the CDR3 is TGTGCCAGCAGCCCCAGCGCAACCACAGATACGCAGTATTTT. As protein: CASSPSATTDTQYF.

V is TRBV7-9 and J is TRBJ1-4; D is ambiguous. Germline values: CDR1 SEHNR, CDR2 FQNEAQ (reference sequence). CDR3 length: 16 residues. The ends were cut back, 2 bases at V and 2 bases at J, with 12 bases in the middle. The CDR3 DNA follows: TGTGCCAGCAGCTTAATTGGCGCTCAGACTAATGAAAAACTGTTTTTT. It translates to CASSLIGAQTNEKLFF.

This rearrangement joins TRBV7-6 to TRBJ2-7; D unclear. Trimming left V 2 bases short and J 2 bases short, with 7 bases between. Germline V CDR1 and CDR2: SGHVS, FNYEAQ. The CDR3 spans 13 residues. CDR3 DNA: TGTGCCAGCAGCTTAACCCCAGCCTACGAGCAGTACTTC. Protein sequence: CASSLTPAYEQYF.

V and J are TRBV2 and TRBJ2-6; 8 bases align to TRBD1. From germline, CDR1 is SNHLY and CDR2 FYNNEI. The V segment lost 6 bases and the J segment 2 bases; nucleotides outside the gene matches: 3. The CDR3 loop spans 15 amino acids. CDR3 nucleotide sequence: TGTGCCAGCAGCGAGGACAGGGCTGGGGCCAACGTCCTGACTTTC. Its translation is CASSEDRAGANVLTF. The complete variable domain, with remaining parts taken from reference TRBV2 and TRBJ2-6, reads EPEVTQTPSHQVTQMGQEVILRCVPISNHLYFYWYRQILGQKVEFLVSFYNNEISEKSEIFDDQFSVERPDGSNFTLKIRSTKLEDSAMYFCASSEDRAGANVLTFGAGSRLTVL.

The V and J genes are TRBV2 and TRBJ1-2, with TRBD1 identical over 9 bases. CDR3 length equals 16 residues. CDR1 is SNHLY, CDR2 FYNNEI, per germline. J was trimmed by 3 bases and V by 3 bases; bases with no gene match: 8. The CDR3 nucleotides read TGTGCCAGCAGTGATCCCGGACAGGGGAAGGACTATGGCTACACCTTC. Protein sequence: CASSDPGQGKDYGYTF.

The rearrangement links TRBV6-5 to TRBJ2-7, with 7 bases identical to TRBD2. The CDR3 has 15 residues. Trimming cost V 5 bases and J 6 bases; bases outside gene matches: 13. Germline V CDR1 and CDR2: MNHEY, SVGAGI. The CDR3 sequence: CASSPRVGPGGEQYF. The CDR3 coding sequence is TGTGCCAGCAGTCCACGGGTCGGGCCGGGGGGCGAGCAGTACTTC.

This clone was counted once. The chain recombines TRBV28 with TRBJ1-1; D gene ambiguous. CDR1 MDHEN and CDR2 SYDVKM come from the germline V gene. CDR3 length: 15 residues. The V end was cut by 5 bases, the J end by 2 bases, with 15 bases between. The CDR3 here is CASSPPTMINTEAFF. The CDR3 DNA sequence: TGTGCCAGCAGTCCCCCGACAATGATTAACACTGAAGCTTTCTTT.

The V gene is TRBV5-1, the J gene TRBJ1-3; D ambiguous. The CDR3 runs to 15 residues. The germline V and J ends were trimmed by 1 base and 0 bases, with 8 bases remaining between them. The germline gives CDR1 SGHRS, CDR2 YFSETQ. CDR3 sequence: CASSLRVGSGNTIYF. In DNA form, the CDR3 reads TGCGCCAGCAGCTTGCGAGTCGGCTCTGGAAACACCATATATTTT.

The chain is built from TRBV5-4 and TRBJ2-5; possibly TRBD2 for D (6 bases). V gave up 6 bases and J gave up 5 bases, with 14 bases separating them. This CDR3 comprises 13 residues. Germline CDR1 reads SGHNT; CDR2 reads YYREEE (reference sequence). The CDR3 sequence: CASTHLEGETQYF. In DNA, the CDR3 is TGTGCCAGCACCCATCTGGAGGGGGAGACCCAGTACTTC. Full variable domain (rest looked up from reference TRBV5-4 and TRBJ2-5): ETGVTQSPTHLIKTRGQQVTLRCSSQSGHNTVSWYQQALGQGPQFIFQYYREEENGRGNFPPRFSGLQFPNYSSELNVNALELDDSALYLCASTHLEGETQYFGPGTRLLVL.

CDR3 sequence reads: CASSSIQGSDNEQFF. CDR3 DNA: TGCGCCAGCAGCTCGATACAGGGGTCGGACAATGAGCAGTTCTTC. The genes are TRBV5-1 and TRBJ2-1; 7 nucleotides agree with TRBD1. Germline CDR1 SGHRS, CDR2 YFSETQ. The junction had 8 bases not matched to a gene; V was cut back by 3 bases and J by 5 bases. The CDR3 length is 15 residues.

CDR3 amino acids: CAWSATRQGDDTEAFF. CDR3 sequence (DNA): TGTGCCTGGAGTGCTACGAGACAGGGGGACGACACTGAAGCTTTCTTT. The rearrangement links TRBV30 to TRBJ1-1; 9 bases fit TRBD1. The CDR3 loop spans 16 amino acids. From germline, CDR1 is GTSNPN and CDR2 SVGIG (reference sequence). V trimming: 1 base; J trimming: 3 bases; junction bases outside the gene matches: 9.

This chain links TRBV19 with TRBJ1-1, with D hard to call. The CDR3 spans 14 residues. V was pared by 7 bases and J by 3 bases, with 15 bases between. CDR1 is LNHDA and CDR2 is SQIVND in the germline V gene (reference sequence). The CDR3 here is CASTHGVLDTEAFF. The DNA for the CDR3 is TGTGCCAGTACCCACGGGGTACTGGACACTGAAGCTTTCTTT.

The gene calls are TRBV7-6 and TRBJ2-7; D is undetermined. Trimming removed 5 bases at V and 0 bases at J, with 5 bases between. CDR1 SGHVS and CDR2 FNYEAQ come from the germline V gene. The CDR3 spans 12 residues. The DNA for the CDR3 is TGTGCCAGCAGCGGTAGCTCCTACGAGCAGTACTTC. The encoded protein is CASSGSSYEQYF.

The rearrangement joins TRBV19 to TRBJ2-2; 8 bases line up with TRBD1. The CDR3 is 12 amino acids. Germline CDR1 reads LNHDA; CDR2 reads SQIVND (reference sequence). J was trimmed by 4 bases and V by 10 bases; bases with no gene match: 2. The CDR3 is CATTGGTGELFF. CDR3 DNA sequence: TGTGCCACAACAGGGGGCACCGGGGAGCTGTTTTTT.

On this clone itself: Other nucleotide sequences from this sample produce the same CDR3. V is TRBV9 and J is TRBJ1-2; D not resolved. The V end was cut by 0 bases, the J end by 4 bases, with 7 bases between. The CDR3 consists of 13 residues. CDR1 SGDLS and CDR2 YYNGEE come from the germline V gene. CDR3 protein: CASSVGGSYGYTF. The CDR3 bases are TGTGCCAGCAGCGTAGGGGGAAGCTATGGCTACACCTTC.

The chain joins TRBV7-9 to TRBJ2-4, with D possibly matching TRBD2 (6 bases). Germline-derived CDR1 and CDR2 are SEHNR and FQNEAQ (reference sequence). Trimming removed 7 bases from V and 6 bases from J, with 19 bases in between. The CDR3 sequence is 15 residues long. The CDR3 DNA follows: TGTGCCAGCAAGTTCGACGGGGGATTGAGAAACATTCAGTACTTC. Residues: CASKFDGGLRNIQYF.

For the CDR3, the DNA is TGTGCCAGCAGTCCGGGGACTAGCGGGGTTGAGACCCAGTACTTC. It encodes CASSPGTSGVETQYF. This rearrangement joins TRBV27 to TRBJ2-5; 13 nucleotides match TRBD2. Per germline, CDR1 MNHEY and CDR2 SMNVEV (reference sequence). This CDR3 region has 15 residues. V lost 5 bases, J lost 5 bases, and 5 bases stayed unmatched.

The chain uses TRBV2 and TRBJ1-4; tentatively, D is TRBD1 (5 bases). Germline CDR1 SNHLY, CDR2 FYNNEI. V lost 8 bases and J lost 4, with 14 bases in between. This CDR3 is 14 amino acids long. CDR3 residues: CASRGTYRNEKLFF. The CDR3 DNA reads TGTGCCAGCCGCGGGACCTACCGTAATGAAAAACTGTTTTTT.

The chain recombines TRBV7-2 with TRBJ2-7; TRBD2 matches at 11 bases. Germline V lookup: CDR1 SGHTA, CDR2 FQGNSA. The CDR3 consists of 17 residues. The junction had 5 bases not matched to a gene; V was cut back by 1 base and J by 0 bases. CDR3 amino acids: CASSLGLAGGSSYEQYF. In DNA form, the CDR3 reads TGTGCCAGCAGCTTAGGGCTAGCGGGGGGAAGCTCCTACGAGCAGTACTTC.

Points on this clone: The junction shows a germline mismatch at one end, possibly a read error. V is TRBV28 and J is TRBJ2-7; D is perhaps TRBD2 (6 bases). CDR1 is MDHEN, CDR2 SYDVKM, per germline. The CDR3 runs 13 residues. The CDR3 protein is CASSFRGMYAQYF. In DNA form, the CDR3 reads TGTGCCAGCAGTTTCCGCGGGATGTACGCGCAGTACTTC.

This rearrangement joins TRBV2 to TRBJ2-2; 9 bases are a match to TRBD2. V was pared by 2 bases and J by 8 bases, with 6 bases of the junction left unmatched. Germline CDR1 reads SNHLY; CDR2 reads FYNNEI. This CDR3 region has 15 residues. The chain's CDR3 is CASSEISGSTGELFF. The CDR3 DNA is TGTGCCAGCAGTGAAATTAGCGGGAGTACTGGGGAGCTGTTTTTT.

Only a few counts were recorded for this clone. The chain couples TRBV7-2 to TRBJ2-7; 7 bases line up with TRBD1. With V trimmed by 4 bases and J by 3 bases, 12 bases remained unmatched. CDR1 SGHTA and CDR2 FQGNSA come from the germline V gene. The CDR3 length is 16 residues. CDR3 residues: CASSSGMERGLYEQYF. As DNA, the CDR3 is TGTGCCAGCAGCTCGGGTATGGAAAGGGGGCTCTACGAGCAGTACTTC.